Following are 12 T cell receptor beta chains from one sample sequenced in a study of T cells in Graves' hyperthyroidism and ophthalmopathy. Researchers amplified the TCR beta CDR3 regions from RNA transcripts. With the HTBI primer set, the TCR CDR3 went through a first round of RT-PCR. A single record per CDR3 protein comes from TCRdb applying MiXCR to the multiplex PCR reads. In the table there are 450,000 to 550,000 distinct CDR3 sequences, around 22% of which are singletons. The specimen sequenced was blood. These receptors originate from a woman aged 25 to 39 with Graves' ophthalmopathy.

This clonotype was detected many times. The chain recombines TRBV9 with TRBJ2-5; 8 bases align to TRBD1. This CDR3 contains 15 residues. The J segment lost 5 bases and the V segment lost 2 bases, leaving 8 bases of the junction unmatched. CDR1 is SGDLS, CDR2 YYNGEE, per germline. CDR3 region: CASSVAQGAWETQYF. The CDR3 nucleotides read TGTGCCAGCAGCGTGGCCCAGGGGGCTTGGGAGACCCAGTACTTC.

This clonotype was recorded at least ten times. CDR3 residues: CASTIKGFGNQPQHF. The CDR3 nucleotides read TGTGCCAGCACCATCAAGGGGTTCGGCAATCAGCCCCAGCATTTT. The chain recombines TRBV28 with TRBJ1-5, with D tentatively TRBD1 (5 bases). Germline V lookup: CDR1 MDHEN, CDR2 SYDVKM. There are 15 residues in the CDR3. V was shortened by 7 bases and J by 2 bases, with 15 bases between the two germline ends.

A note on this clonotype: A much larger clone sits a single nucleotide away, making a read error possible. The chain carries TRBV6-2 or TRBV6-3 and TRBJ2-7, with 14 bases that match TRBD2. CDR1 and CDR2 from the germline V gene are MNHEY and SVGEGT. This CDR3 comprises 19 residues. Trimming at V came to 0 bases and at J to 7 bases, leaving 14 bases not matched to a gene. CDR3 nucleotide sequence: TGTGCCAGCAGTTACTCCTATGGGACTAGCGGGGGACCTTACAATGAGCAGTACTTC. Protein sequence: CASSYSYGTSGGPYNEQYF.

Many counts were recorded for this clonotype. The chain joins TRBV6-4 to TRBJ2-3; D perhaps matches TRBD2 (6 bases). The CDR3 runs to 15 residues. Trimming shortened V by 6 bases and J by 2 bases, and 15 bases separated the two germline ends. Per germline, CDR1 MRHNA and CDR2 SNTAGT. This CDR3 is CASSREQGLTDTQYF. As DNA, the CDR3 is TGTGCCAGCAGCCGGGAGCAGGGACTCACAGATACGCAGTATTTT.

This clonotype was seen many times. The chain couples TRBV6-5 to TRBJ2-2; 11 nucleotides agree with TRBD1. CDR1 is MNHEY and CDR2 is SVGAGI in the germline V gene. This CDR3 has 15 amino acids. V lost 10 bases to trimming and J lost 0 bases; unmatched junction nucleotides: 4. In DNA form, the CDR3 reads TGTGCCACAGGACAGGGGGCTTCGAACACCGGGGAGCTGTTTTTT. Protein sequence: CATGQGASNTGELFF.

This clonotype was found many times. The chain is built from TRBV12-3 or TRBV12-4 and TRBJ1-1; perhaps TRBD1 as D (5 bases). V lost 8 bases to trimming and J lost 4 bases, with 20 bases between them. This CDR3 region has 15 residues. The CDR3 loop is CASYAPDRMGTEAFF. CDR3 sequence (DNA): TGTGCCAGCTATGCCCCTGACAGAATGGGCACTGAAGCTTTCTTT.

V is TRBV10-2 and J is TRBJ2-7, with D perhaps TRBD1 or TRBD2 (6 bases each). The V gene's germline CDR1 is WSHSY and CDR2 SAAADI. The germline V and J ends were trimmed by 6 bases and 7 bases, with 13 bases remaining between them. The CDR3 spans 12 residues. For the CDR3, the DNA is TGCGCCAGCAGACAGGGACGGGGGGAGCAGTACTTC. It translates to CASRQGRGEQYF.

The genes are TRBV6-1 and TRBJ1-2; tentatively, D is TRBD1 (5 bases). The CDR3 totals 16 residues. Germline V CDR1 and CDR2: MNHNS, SASEGT. Trimming took 9 bases from V and 0 from J, leaving 20 bases between them. CDR3 region: CASLHPRGATNYGYTF. DNA for the CDR3: TGTGCCAGTCTCCATCCCCGGGGCGCCACTAACTATGGCTACACCTTC.

This clonotype was picked up one time. The chain couples TRBV12-3 or TRBV12-4 to TRBJ2-5; D call uncertain. The length of the CDR3 is 14 residues. The V gene lost 0 bases and the J gene lost 5 bases, with 10 bases spanning the gap. The CDR3 bases are TGTGCCAGCAGTTTAGCCCCGGGTAGTGAGACCCAGTACTTC. Its protein product is CASSLAPGSETQYF.

The chain has TRBV12-3 or TRBV12-4 and TRBJ1-5; no firm D call. The V end was cut by 3 bases, the J end by 4 bases, with 10 bases between. This CDR3 contains 14 residues. CDR3 residues: CASSFLGVNQPQHF. DNA of the CDR3: TGTGCCAGCAGTTTCTTGGGAGTGAATCAGCCCCAGCATTTT.

This clonotype was recorded at least ten times. This sequence joins TRBV6-1 and TRBJ1-2; D is perhaps TRBD1 (5 bases). The CDR3 contains 14 residues. The germline V gene has CDR1 MNHNS and CDR2 SASEGT. Trimming took 7 bases from V and 4 from J, leaving 16 bases between them. The CDR3 sequence is CASKGAGRAYGYTF. Written as DNA, the CDR3 is TGTGCCAGCAAGGGCGCGGGCAGGGCCTATGGCTACACCTTC.

In this sample, this clonotype turned up a few times. The chain employs TRBV12-3 or TRBV12-4 and TRBJ2-7; 7 bases line up with TRBD1. The CDR3 contains 15 residues. The J segment lost 5 bases and the V segment lost 4 bases, leaving 11 bases of the junction unmatched. DNA of the CDR3: TGTGCCAGCAGTTCCCCCGACAGGGCGGTACACGAGCAGTACTTC. Translation: CASSSPDRAVHEQYF.